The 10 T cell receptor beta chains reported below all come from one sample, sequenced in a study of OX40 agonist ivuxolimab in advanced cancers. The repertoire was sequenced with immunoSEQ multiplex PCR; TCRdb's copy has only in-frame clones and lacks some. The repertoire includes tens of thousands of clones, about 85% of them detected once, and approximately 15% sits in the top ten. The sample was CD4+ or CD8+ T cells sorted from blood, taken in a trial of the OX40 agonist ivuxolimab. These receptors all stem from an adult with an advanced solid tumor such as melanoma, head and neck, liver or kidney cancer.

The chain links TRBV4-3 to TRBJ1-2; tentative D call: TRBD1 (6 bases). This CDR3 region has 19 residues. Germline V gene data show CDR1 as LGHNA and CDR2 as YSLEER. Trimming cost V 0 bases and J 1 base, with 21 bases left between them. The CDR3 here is CASSQDPPGGAGDNYGYTF. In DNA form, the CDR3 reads TGCGCCAGCAGCCAAGATCCCCCGGGCGGGGCAGGGGATAACTATGGCTACACCTTC.

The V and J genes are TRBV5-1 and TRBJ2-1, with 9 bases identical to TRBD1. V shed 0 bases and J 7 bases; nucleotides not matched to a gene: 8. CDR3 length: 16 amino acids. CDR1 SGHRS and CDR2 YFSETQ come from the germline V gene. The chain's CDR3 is CASSLESGQGWNEQFF. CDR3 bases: TGCGCCAGCAGCTTGGAATCGGGACAGGGATGGAATGAGCAGTTCTTC. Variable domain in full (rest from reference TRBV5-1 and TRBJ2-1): KAGVTQTPRYLIKTRGQQVTLSCSPISGHRSVSWYQQTPGQGLQFLFEYFSETQRNKGNFPGRFSGRQFSNSRSEMNVSTLELGDSALYLCASSLESGQGWNEQFFGPGTRLTVL.

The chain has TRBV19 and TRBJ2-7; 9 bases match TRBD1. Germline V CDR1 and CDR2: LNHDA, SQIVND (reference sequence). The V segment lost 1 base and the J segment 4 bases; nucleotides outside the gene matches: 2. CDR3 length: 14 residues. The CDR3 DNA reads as TGTGCCAGTAGTATAGGGACAGGGGATTACGAGCAGTACTTC. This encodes CASSIGTGDYEQYF.

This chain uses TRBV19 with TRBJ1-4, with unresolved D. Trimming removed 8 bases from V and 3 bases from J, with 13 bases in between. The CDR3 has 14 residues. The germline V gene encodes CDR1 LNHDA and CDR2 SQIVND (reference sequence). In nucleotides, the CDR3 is TGTGCCAGTGGGCAAATGCAGGCTAATGAAAAACTGTTTTTT. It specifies CASGQMQANEKLFF.

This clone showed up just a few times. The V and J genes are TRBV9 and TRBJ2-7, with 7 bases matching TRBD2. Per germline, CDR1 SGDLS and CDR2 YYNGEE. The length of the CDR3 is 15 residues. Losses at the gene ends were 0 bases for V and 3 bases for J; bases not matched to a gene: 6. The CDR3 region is CASSVGEGSFYEQYF. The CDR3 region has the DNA TGTGCCAGCAGCGTAGGGGAGGGGAGTTTCTACGAGCAGTACTTC.

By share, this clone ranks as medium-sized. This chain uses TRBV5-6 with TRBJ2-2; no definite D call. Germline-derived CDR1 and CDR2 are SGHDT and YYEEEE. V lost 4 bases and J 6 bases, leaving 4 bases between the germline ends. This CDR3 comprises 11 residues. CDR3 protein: CASSLPGELFF. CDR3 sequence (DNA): TGTGCCAGCAGCCTCCCCGGGGAGCTGTTTTTT.

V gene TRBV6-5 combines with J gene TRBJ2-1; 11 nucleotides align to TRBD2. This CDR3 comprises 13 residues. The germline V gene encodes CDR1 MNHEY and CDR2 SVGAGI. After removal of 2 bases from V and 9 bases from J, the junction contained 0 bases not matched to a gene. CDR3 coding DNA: TGTGCCAGCAGTTACGGGACTAGCGGTGAGCAGTTCTTC. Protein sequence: CASSYGTSGEQFF.

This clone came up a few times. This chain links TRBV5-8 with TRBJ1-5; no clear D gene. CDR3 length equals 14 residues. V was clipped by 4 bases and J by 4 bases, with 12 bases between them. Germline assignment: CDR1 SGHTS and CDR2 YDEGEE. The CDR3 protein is CASSHRAFNQPQHF. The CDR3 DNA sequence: TGTGCCAGCAGCCACCGGGCCTTTAATCAGCCCCAGCATTTT.

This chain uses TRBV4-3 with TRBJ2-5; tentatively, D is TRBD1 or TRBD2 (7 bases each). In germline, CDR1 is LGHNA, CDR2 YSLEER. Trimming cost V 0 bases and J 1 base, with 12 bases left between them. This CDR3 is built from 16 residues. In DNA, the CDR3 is TGCGCCAGCAGCCAAGAACCAGGGGGGGTCCAAGAGACCCAGTACTTC. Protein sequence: CASSQEPGGVQETQYF.

CDR3 DNA sequence: TGTGCCAGCAGCTCCTTGACTAGCGGCTTGAACACCGGGGAGCTGTTTTTT. Protein sequence: CASSSLTSGLNTGELFF. The rearrangement joins TRBV11-2 to TRBJ2-2, with 9 bases fitting TRBD2. With 4 bases clipped from V and 1 base from J, the junction kept 7 bases outside the gene matches. Germline CDR1 reads SGHAT; CDR2 reads FQNNGV. The CDR3 extends over 17 amino acids.